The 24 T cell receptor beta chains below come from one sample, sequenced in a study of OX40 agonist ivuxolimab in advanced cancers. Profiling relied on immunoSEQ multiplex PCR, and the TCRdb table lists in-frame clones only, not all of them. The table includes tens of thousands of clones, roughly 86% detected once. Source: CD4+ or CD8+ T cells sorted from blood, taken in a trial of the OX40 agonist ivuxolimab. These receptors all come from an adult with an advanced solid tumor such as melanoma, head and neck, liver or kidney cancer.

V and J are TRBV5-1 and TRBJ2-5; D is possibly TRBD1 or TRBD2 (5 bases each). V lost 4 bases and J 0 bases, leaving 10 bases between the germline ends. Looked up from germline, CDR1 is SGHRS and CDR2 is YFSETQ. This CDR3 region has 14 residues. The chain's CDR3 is CASSPGRHQETQYF. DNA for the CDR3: TGCGCCAGCAGCCCGGGACGGCACCAAGAGACCCAGTACTTC.

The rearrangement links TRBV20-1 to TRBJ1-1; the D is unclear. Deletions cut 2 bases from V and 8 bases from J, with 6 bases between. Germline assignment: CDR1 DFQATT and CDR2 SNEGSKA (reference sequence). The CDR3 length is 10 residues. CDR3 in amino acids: CSARYLEAFF. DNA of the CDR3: TGCAGTGCTAGATACCTGGAAGCTTTCTTT.

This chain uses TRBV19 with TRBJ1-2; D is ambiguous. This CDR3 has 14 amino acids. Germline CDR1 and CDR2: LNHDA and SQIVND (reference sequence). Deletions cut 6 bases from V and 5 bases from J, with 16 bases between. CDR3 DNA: TGTGCCAGTAGCCGTTTGGGCGGTTATTATGGCTACACCTTC. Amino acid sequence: CASSRLGGYYGYTF.

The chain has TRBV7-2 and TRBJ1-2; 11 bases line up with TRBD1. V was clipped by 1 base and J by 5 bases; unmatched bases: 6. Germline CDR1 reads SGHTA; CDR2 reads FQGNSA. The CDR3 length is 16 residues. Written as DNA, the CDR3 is TGTGCCAGCAGCTTAGTCGGACAGGGGGCAGGTTATGGCTACACCTTC. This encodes CASSLVGQGAGYGYTF.

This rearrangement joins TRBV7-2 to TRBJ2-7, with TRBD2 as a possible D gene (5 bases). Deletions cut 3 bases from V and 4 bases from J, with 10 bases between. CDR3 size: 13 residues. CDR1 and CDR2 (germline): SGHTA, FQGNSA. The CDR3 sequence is CASSFGLVYEQYF. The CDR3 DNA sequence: TGTGCCAGCAGCTTCGGACTCGTTTACGAGCAGTACTTC.

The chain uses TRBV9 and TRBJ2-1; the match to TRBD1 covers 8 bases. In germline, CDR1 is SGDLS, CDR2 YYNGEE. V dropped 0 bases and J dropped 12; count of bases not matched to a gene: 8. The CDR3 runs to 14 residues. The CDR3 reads CASSVEGQGFGQFF. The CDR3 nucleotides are TGTGCCAGCAGCGTAGAAGGACAGGGTTTTGGGCAGTTCTTC.

CDR3 amino acids: CAISQGARETQYF. CDR3 DNA sequence: TGTGCCATCTCACAGGGGGCCCGAGAGACCCAGTACTTC. The V call is TRBV19, the J call TRBJ2-5, with TRBD1 matching 9 bases. CDR3 length: 13 amino acids. Germline V gene lookup returns CDR1 LNHDA and CDR2 SQIVND (reference sequence). The V gene end was trimmed by 10 bases and the J gene end by 4 bases; junction bases not matched to a gene: 7.

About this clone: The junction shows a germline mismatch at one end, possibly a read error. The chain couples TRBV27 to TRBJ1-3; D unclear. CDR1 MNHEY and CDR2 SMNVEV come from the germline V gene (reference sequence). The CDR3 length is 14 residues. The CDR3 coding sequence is TGTGCCAGCAGTTTAACCGGCTCTAGAAACACCATATATTTT. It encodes CASSLTGSRNTIYF.

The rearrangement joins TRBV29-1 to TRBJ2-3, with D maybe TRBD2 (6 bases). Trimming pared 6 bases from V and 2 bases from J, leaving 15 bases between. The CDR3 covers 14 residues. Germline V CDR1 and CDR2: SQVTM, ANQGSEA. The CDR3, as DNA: TGCAGCGTACGACCCCGGGACTTCACAGATACGCAGTATTTT. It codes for CSVRPRDFTDTQYF.

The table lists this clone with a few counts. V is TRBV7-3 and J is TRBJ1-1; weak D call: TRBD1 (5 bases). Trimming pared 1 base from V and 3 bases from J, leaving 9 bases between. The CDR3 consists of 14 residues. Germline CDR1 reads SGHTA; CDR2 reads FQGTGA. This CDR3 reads CASSLSGDYTEAFF. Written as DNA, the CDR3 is TGTGCCAGCAGCTTAAGTGGGGACTACACTGAAGCTTTCTTT.

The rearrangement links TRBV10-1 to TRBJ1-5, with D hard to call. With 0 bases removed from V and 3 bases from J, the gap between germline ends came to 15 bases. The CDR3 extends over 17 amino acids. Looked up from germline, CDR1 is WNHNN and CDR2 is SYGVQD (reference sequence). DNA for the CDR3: TGCGCCAGCAGTGAGTCCGGCCGTCCCCCTCACAATCAGCCCCAGCATTTT. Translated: CASSESGRPPHNQPQHF.

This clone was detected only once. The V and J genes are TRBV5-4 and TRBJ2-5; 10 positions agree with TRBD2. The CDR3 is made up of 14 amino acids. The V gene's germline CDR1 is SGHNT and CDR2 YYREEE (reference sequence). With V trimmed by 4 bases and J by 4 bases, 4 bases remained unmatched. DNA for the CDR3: TGTGCCAGCAGCCCTAGCGGGGGCTCAGAGACCCAGTACTTC. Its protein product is CASSPSGGSETQYF.

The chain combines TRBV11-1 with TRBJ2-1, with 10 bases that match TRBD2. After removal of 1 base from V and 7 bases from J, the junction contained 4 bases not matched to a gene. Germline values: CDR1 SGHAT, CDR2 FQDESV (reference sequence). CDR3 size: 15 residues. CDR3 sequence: CASSLELAGLNEQFF. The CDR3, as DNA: TGTGCCAGCAGCTTAGAACTAGCGGGGCTGAATGAGCAGTTCTTC.

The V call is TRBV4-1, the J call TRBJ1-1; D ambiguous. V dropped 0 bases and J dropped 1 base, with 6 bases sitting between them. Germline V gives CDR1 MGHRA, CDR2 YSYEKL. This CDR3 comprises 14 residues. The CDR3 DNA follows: TGCGCCAGCAGCCAAGATCCCAGGAACACTGAAGCTTTCTTT. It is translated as CASSQDPRNTEAFF.

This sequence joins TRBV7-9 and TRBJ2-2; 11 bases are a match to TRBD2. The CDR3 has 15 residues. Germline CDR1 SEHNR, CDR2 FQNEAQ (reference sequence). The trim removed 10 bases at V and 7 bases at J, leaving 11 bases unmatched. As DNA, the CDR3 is TGTGCCACCGTAGCGGGAGGGCCCCTCGGCGGGGAGCTGTTTTTT. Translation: CATVAGGPLGGELFF.

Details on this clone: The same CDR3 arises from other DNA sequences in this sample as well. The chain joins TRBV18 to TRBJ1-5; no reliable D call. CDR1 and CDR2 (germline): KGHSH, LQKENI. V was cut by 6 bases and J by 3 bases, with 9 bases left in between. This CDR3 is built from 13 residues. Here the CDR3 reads CASSPGNNQPQHF. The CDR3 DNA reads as TGTGCCAGCTCGCCCGGGAACAATCAGCCCCAGCATTTT.

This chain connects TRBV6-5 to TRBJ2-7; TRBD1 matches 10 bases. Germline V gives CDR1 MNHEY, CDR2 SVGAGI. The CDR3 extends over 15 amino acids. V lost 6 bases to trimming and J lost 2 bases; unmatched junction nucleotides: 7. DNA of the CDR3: TGTGCCAGCAGGCCCGGGACAGGGGCGACCTACGAGCAGTACTTC. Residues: CASRPGTGATYEQYF.

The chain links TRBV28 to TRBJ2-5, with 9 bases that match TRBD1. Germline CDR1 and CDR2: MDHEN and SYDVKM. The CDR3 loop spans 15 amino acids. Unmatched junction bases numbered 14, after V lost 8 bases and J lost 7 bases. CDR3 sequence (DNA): TGTGCCAGCTTGAGGGACAGGGTAGGGTCGGGGACCCAGTACTTC. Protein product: CASLRDRVGSGTQYF.

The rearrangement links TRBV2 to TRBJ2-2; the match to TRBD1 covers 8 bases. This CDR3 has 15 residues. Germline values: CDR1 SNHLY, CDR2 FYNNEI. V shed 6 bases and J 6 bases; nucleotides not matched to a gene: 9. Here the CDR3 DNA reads TGTGCCAGCAGCCTCGACAGGGGTTCGTCCGGGGAGCTGTTTTTT. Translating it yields CASSLDRGSSGELFF. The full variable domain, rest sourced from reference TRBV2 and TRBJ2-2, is EPEVTQTPSHQVTQMGQEVILRCVPISNHLYFYWYRQILGQKVEFLVSFYNNEISEKSEIFDDQFSVERPDGSNFTLKIRSTKLEDSAMYFCASSLDRGSSGELFFGEGSRLTVL.

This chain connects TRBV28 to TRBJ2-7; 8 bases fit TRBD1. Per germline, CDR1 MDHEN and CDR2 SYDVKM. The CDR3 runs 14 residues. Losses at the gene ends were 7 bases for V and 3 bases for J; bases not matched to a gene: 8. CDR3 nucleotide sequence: TGTGCCAGCAACCTCCGACAGGGGTACTACGAGCAGTACTTC. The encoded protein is CASNLRQGYYEQYF.

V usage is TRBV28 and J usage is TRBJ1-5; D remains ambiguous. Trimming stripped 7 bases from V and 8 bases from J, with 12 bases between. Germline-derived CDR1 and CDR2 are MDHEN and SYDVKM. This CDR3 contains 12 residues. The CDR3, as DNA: TGTGCCAGCACCTGGGGTGATAAGCCCCAGCATTTT. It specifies CASTWGDKPQHF. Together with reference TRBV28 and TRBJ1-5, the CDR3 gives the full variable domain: DVKVTQSSRYLVKRTGEKVFLECVQDMDHENMFWYRQDPGLGLRLIYFSYDVKMKEKGDIPEGYSVSREKKERFSLILESASTNQTSMYLCASTWGDKPQHFGDGTRLSIL.

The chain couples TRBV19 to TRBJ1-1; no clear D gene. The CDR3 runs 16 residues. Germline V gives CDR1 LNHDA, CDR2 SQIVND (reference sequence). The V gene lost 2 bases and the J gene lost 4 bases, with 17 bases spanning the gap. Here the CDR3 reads CASSISPLNKATEAFF. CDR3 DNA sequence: TGTGCCAGTAGTATATCCCCCCTCAACAAAGCCACTGAAGCTTTCTTT.

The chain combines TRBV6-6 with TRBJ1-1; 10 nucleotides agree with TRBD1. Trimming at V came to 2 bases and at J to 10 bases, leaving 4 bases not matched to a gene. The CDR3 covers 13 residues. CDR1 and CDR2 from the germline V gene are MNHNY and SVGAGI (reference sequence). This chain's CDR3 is CASSYTWTGGAFF. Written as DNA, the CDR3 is TGTGCCAGCAGTTACACGTGGACAGGGGGAGCTTTCTTT.

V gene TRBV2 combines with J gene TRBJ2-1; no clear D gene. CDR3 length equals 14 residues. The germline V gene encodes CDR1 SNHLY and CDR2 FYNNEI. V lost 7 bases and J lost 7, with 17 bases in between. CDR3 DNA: TGTGCCAGCACCTACACCTCCAGCCTAAATGAGCAGTTCTTC. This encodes CASTYTSSLNEQFF.